These 16 T cell receptor beta chains originate from one sample sequenced in a study of OX40 agonist ivuxolimab in advanced cancers. Libraries were prepared by immunoSEQ multiplex PCR; TCRdb keeps only in-frame clonotypes and omits some of them. Of roughly 89,000 clones in the sample, roughly 93% were seen once. This specimen consisted of CD4+ or CD8+ T cells sorted from blood, obtained in a trial of the OX40 agonist ivuxolimab. These receptors all stem from an adult with an advanced solid tumor such as melanoma, head and neck, liver or kidney cancer.

V is TRBV7-9 and J is TRBJ2-1, with no clear D. V gave up 0 bases and J gave up 5 bases, with 11 bases separating them. There are 15 residues in the CDR3. Germline CDR1 reads SEHNR; CDR2 reads FQNEAQ (reference sequence). CDR3 sequence reads: CASSLASITNNEQFF. The CDR3 region has the DNA TGTGCCAGCAGCTTAGCGAGTATTACGAACAATGAGCAGTTCTTC.

This chain joins TRBV9 and TRBJ2-7; TRBD2 matches 10 bases. The germline V gene encodes CDR1 SGDLS and CDR2 YYNGEE. CDR3 length: 16 amino acids. V lost 0 bases to trimming and J lost 3 bases; unmatched junction nucleotides: 6. In DNA, the CDR3 is TGTGCCAGCAGCGTAGCGCCTAGCGGGAGCTACTACGAGCAGTACTTC. Protein product: CASSVAPSGSYYEQYF.

The rearrangement links TRBV13 to TRBJ2-7, with D perhaps matching TRBD1 (5 bases). Germline V lookup: CDR1 PRHDT, CDR2 FYEKMQ (reference sequence). V was cut by 7 bases and J by 0 bases, with 10 bases left in between. The CDR3 runs 13 residues. As DNA, the CDR3 is TGTGCCAGCACCCAGGGTAACTCCTACGAGCAGTACTTC. The encoded protein is CASTQGNSYEQYF.

The sample holds one count of this clone. This CDR3 reads CASSFKGVRTYEQYF. The CDR3 nucleotides read TGTGCCAGCAGCTTTAAGGGGGTAAGAACCTACGAGCAGTACTTC. The chain joins TRBV7-9 to TRBJ2-7, with a tentative D call TRBD1 (6 bases). The CDR3 consists of 15 residues. V was pared by 3 bases and J by 2 bases, with 14 bases between. Germline V gene lookup returns CDR1 SEHNR and CDR2 FQNEAQ (reference sequence).

The chain links TRBV7-2 to TRBJ2-5; maybe TRBD2 (6 bases). This CDR3 comprises 14 residues. The V and J ends lost 5 bases and 4 bases respectively, with 14 bases between them. Germline CDR1 reads SGHTA; CDR2 reads FQGNSA. The CDR3 bases are TGTGCCAGCAGCCCATTAGGAGCGGGAGAGACCCAGTACTTC. Translation gives CASSPLGAGETQYF.

This clone was found a few times. J is TRBJ2-2 and V is TRBV6-1, with D tentatively TRBD1 or TRBD2 (5 bases each). Germline V gene data show CDR1 as MNHNS and CDR2 as SASEGT. This CDR3 spans 15 amino acids. The V and J ends lost 4 bases and 4 bases respectively, with 13 bases between them. The CDR3: CASSGHGAGTGELFF. Here the CDR3 DNA reads TGTGCCAGCAGTGGGCACGGGGCGGGCACCGGGGAGCTGTTTTTT.

The rearrangement uses TRBV19 and TRBJ1-4, with a weak D call TRBD1 (5 bases). Germline V gene lookup returns CDR1 LNHDA and CDR2 SQIVND (reference sequence). Trimming cost V 6 bases and J 4 bases, with 12 bases left between them. The CDR3 runs to 14 residues. The DNA for the CDR3 is TGTGCCAGTAGGACCCGACAGAATAATGAAAAACTGTTTTTT. Protein: CASRTRQNNEKLFF.

The rearrangement joins TRBV7-2 to TRBJ2-5; no clear D. Per the germline V gene, CDR1 is SGHTA and CDR2 is FQGNSA. The germline V and J ends were trimmed by 5 bases and 5 bases, with 6 bases remaining between them. The CDR3 has 11 residues. In nucleotides, the CDR3 is TGTGCCAGCAGCACATGGGAGACCCAGTACTTC. It yields the protein CASSTWETQYF.

The rearrangement uses TRBV6-6 and TRBJ2-2; D possibly corresponds to TRBD2 (6 bases). This CDR3 has 13 amino acids. Germline V gene lookup returns CDR1 MNHNY and CDR2 SVGAGI (reference sequence). Deletions cut 8 bases from V and 6 bases from J, with 13 bases between. CDR3 nucleotide sequence: TGTGCCAGCCGACGGGAGTCCGCCGGGGAGCTGTTTTTT. Encoded protein: CASRRESAGELFF.

The genes are TRBV15 and TRBJ1-1, with 7 bases aligning to TRBD1. Trimming cost V 2 bases and J 2 bases; bases outside gene matches: 8. The germline V gene has CDR1 LNHNV and CDR2 YYDKDF (reference sequence). This CDR3 region has 16 residues. In DNA, the CDR3 is TGTGCCACCAGCAGAACCTCCGGGACAGTAAACACTGAAGCTTTCTTT. It codes for CATSRTSGTVNTEAFF.

This clone was seen a single time. The chain carries TRBV10-1 and TRBJ2-7; D not resolved. Trimming stripped 0 bases from V and 2 bases from J, with 8 bases between. The V gene's germline CDR1 is WNHNN and CDR2 SYGVQD (reference sequence). The CDR3 spans 14 residues. The CDR3 loop is CASSESVTTYEQYF. CDR3 in DNA: TGCGCCAGCAGTGAGTCGGTCACCACCTACGAGCAGTACTTC.

The chain carries TRBV5-6 and TRBJ1-2; weak D call: TRBD1 (5 bases). The V end was cut by 1 base, the J end by 4 bases, with 11 bases between. The CDR3 covers 14 residues. Germline values: CDR1 SGHDT, CDR2 YYEEEE. CDR3 nucleotide sequence: TGTGCCAGCAGCTTGTTGGAGGGGACCTATGGCTACACCTTC. It translates to CASSLLEGTYGYTF. The variable domain in full, completed from reference TRBV5-6 and TRBJ1-2, reads DAGVTQSPTHLIKTRGQQVTLRCSPKSGHDTVSWYQQALGQGPQFIFQYYEEEERQRGNFPDRFSGHQFPNYSSELNVNALLLGDSALYLCASSLLEGTYGYTFGSGTRLTVV.

The chain uses TRBV14 and TRBJ1-2; 7 nucleotides align to TRBD1. CDR1 and CDR2 (germline): SGHDN, FVKESK. CDR3 length equals 13 residues. Trimming cost V 2 bases and J 8 bases; bases outside gene matches: 5. CDR3 in amino acids: CASSQQQGWGYTF. The CDR3 nucleotides read TGTGCCAGCAGCCAACAACAGGGGTGGGGCTACACCTTC.

The J gene is TRBJ2-4, the V gene TRBV27; D unresolved. From germline, CDR1 is MNHEY and CDR2 SMNVEV (reference sequence). This CDR3 is 13 amino acids long. With 2 bases removed from V and 8 bases from J, the gap between germline ends came to 10 bases. As DNA, the CDR3 is TGTGCCAGCAGTTTACTAACAGACGACATTCAGTACTTC. Protein sequence: CASSLLTDDIQYF.

This chain joins TRBV19 and TRBJ2-5, with a tentative D call TRBD1 (6 bases). CDR3 length equals 12 residues. Germline V gene lookup returns CDR1 LNHDA and CDR2 SQIVND (reference sequence). V dropped 5 bases and J dropped 4 bases, with 8 bases sitting between them. Here the CDR3 reads CASSAGAETQYF. The DNA of the CDR3 is TGTGCCAGTAGTGCAGGGGCAGAGACCCAGTACTTC.

In this sample, this clone turned up once. The V and J genes are TRBV23-1 and TRBJ2-3; 10 bases map to TRBD2. TRBV23-1 is an open reading frame, and its role is uncertain. There are 18 residues in the CDR3. V gave up 11 bases and J gave up 0 bases; unmatched junction bases: 17. The CDR3 DNA is TGCGCCCCCGTCAGGGAGCTAGCGGGAGCGGCTAGCACAGATACGCAGTATTTT. As protein: CAPVRELAGAASTDTQYF.